This TCR beta chain derives from a study of CD8 T cells in Susac syndrome. Overall study context: Sequenced Susac syndrome patients included five or six with active disease and under ten who were in remission.

Roughly 0.45 to 1 ug RNA was reverse transcribed with random hexamers. Amplification of TCR beta CDR3 spanned 54 Vbeta and 13 Jbeta via immunoSEQ multiplex PCR. TCRdb reprocessed the immunoSEQ multiplex PCR reads with MiXCR, giving one entry per CDR3 protein. The table has tens of thousands of distinct CDR3 sequences, approximately 95% seen once. Germline CDR1 and CDR2: SGHDN and FVKESK. The V gene end was trimmed by 2 bases and the J gene end by 2 bases; junction bases not matched to a gene: 5. This CDR3 comprises 16 residues. Whole-study findings and limits: In total CD8+ repertoires, around 15 Susac-specific public clones were detected, and CD8+ TEMRA repertoires contained four to six.

As concerns this clonotype: The antigen is unknown.

The clonotype was recovered from a human donor with Susac syndrome. Sequences were obtained from CD8+ T cells from PBMCs. This sequence joins TRBV14 and TRBJ2-5, with 10 positions matching TRBD2. The CDR3 nucleotides are TGTGCCAGCAGCCAATTACTAGCGGGGCCGCAAGAGACCCAGTACTTC. Its protein is CASSQLLAGPQETQYF. Full variable domain (rest looked up from reference TRBV14 and TRBJ2-5): EAGVTQFPSHSVIEKGQTVTLRCDPISGHDNLYWYRRVMGKEIKFLLHFVKESKQDESGMPNNRFLAERTGGTYSTLKVQPAELEDSGVYFCASSQLLAGPQETQYFGPGTRLLVL.